The 16 T cell receptor beta chains below were found in one sample sequenced in a study of T cell changes during pregnancy in multiple sclerosis. Only in-frame clones appear in the TCRdb table, and some are missing; sequencing was by immunoSEQ multiplex PCR. The sample contains around 50,000 clones, about nine tenths of which appear only once. The sample here was CD4+ T cells from peripheral blood mononuclear cells, taken after pregnancy. The receptors stem from a female donor in good health, enrolled as a control in a pregnancy study.

The rearrangement uses TRBV10-3 and TRBJ1-2; D gene uncertain. CDR1 is ENHRY and CDR2 is SYGVKD in the germline V gene. V was pared by 6 bases and J by 7 bases, with 12 bases between. The CDR3 consists of 12 residues. CDR3 DNA: TGTGCCATCAGGGTAGACATAGGTGGCTACACCTTC. Protein sequence: CAIRVDIGGYTF.

The chain couples TRBV6-1 to TRBJ2-7, with D perhaps matching TRBD1 (6 bases). The CDR3 totals 14 residues. Germline V gene data show CDR1 as MNHNS and CDR2 as SASEGT. V lost 6 bases, J lost 2 bases, and 14 bases lay in between. The CDR3: CASRRQVKAYEQYF. The CDR3 DNA reads as TGTGCCAGCAGAAGACAGGTGAAAGCCTACGAGCAGTACTTC.

This chain uses TRBV13 with TRBJ2-3; 7 positions match TRBD2. The CDR3 is 16 residues long. The junction had 8 bases not matched to a gene; V was cut back by 5 bases and J by 0 bases. The germline gives CDR1 PRHDT, CDR2 FYEKMQ (reference sequence). The CDR3 DNA follows: TGTGCCAGCAGCCGCGGGGGACGATCTAGCACAGATACGCAGTATTTT. Residues: CASSRGGRSSTDTQYF.

The count of this clone is one. The CDR3 is CASSERTGGYNEQFF. CDR3 sequence (DNA): TGTGCCAGCAGTGAACGGACAGGGGGTTACAATGAGCAGTTCTTC. This sequence joins TRBV2 and TRBJ2-1; 10 positions match TRBD1. The J segment lost 4 bases and the V segment lost 2 bases, leaving 2 bases of the junction unmatched. CDR3 length: 15 residues. CDR1 is SNHLY and CDR2 is FYNNEI in the germline V gene.

In nucleotides, the CDR3 is TGTGCCAGTACCAGGGCGATGAACACTGAAGCTTTCTTT. Its protein is CASTRAMNTEAFF. The chain uses TRBV5-4 and TRBJ1-1; D perhaps matches TRBD1 (5 bases). The CDR3 runs 13 residues. CDR1 is SGHNT and CDR2 is YYREEE in the germline V gene (reference sequence). V was pared by 8 bases and J by 0 bases, with 11 bases between.

J is TRBJ1-4 and V is TRBV21-1; the table assigns TRBD1, which was not confirmed against the DNA. TRBV21-1 is designated a pseudogene. The CDR3 runs 15 residues. The chain's CDR3 is CASSKRAGGGEKLFF. CDR3 nucleotide sequence: TGTGCCAGCAGCAAGCGGGCAGGGGGAGGTGAAAAACTGTTTTTT.

This clone came up once. The CDR3 loop reads CASSPARRNEQFF. CDR3 in DNA: TGTGCCAGCTCACCAGCTAGGCGGAATGAGCAGTTCTTC. This chain connects TRBV18 to TRBJ2-1; unclear D gene. Germline CDR1 and CDR2: KGHSH and LQKENI. V was cut by 2 bases and J by 7 bases, with 9 bases left in between. The CDR3 length is 13 residues. The full variable domain, in which reference TRBV18 and TRBJ2-1 provide the parts outside the CDR3, is NAGVMQNPRHLVRRRGQEARLRCSPMKGHSHVYWYRQLPEEGLKFMVYLQKENIIDESGMPKERFSAEFPKEGPSILRIQQVVRGDSAAYFCASSPARRNEQFFGPGTRLTVL.

This chain links TRBV5-4 with TRBJ1-2, with 12 bases lining up with TRBD1. J gave up 4 bases and V 3 bases, and 4 bases lay outside the gene matches. The CDR3 is 15 amino acids. CDR1 is SGHNT and CDR2 is YYREEE in the germline V gene (reference sequence). CDR3 protein: CASSWDRGLSYGYTF. CDR3 DNA: TGTGCCAGCAGCTGGGACAGGGGGCTGAGCTATGGCTACACCTTC. The variable domain in full, completed from reference TRBV5-4 and TRBJ1-2, reads ETGVTQSPTHLIKTRGQQVTLRCSSQSGHNTVSWYQQALGQGPQFIFQYYREEENGRGNFPPRFSGLQFPNYSSELNVNALELDDSALYLCASSWDRGLSYGYTFGSGTRLTVV.

This rearrangement joins TRBV29-1 to TRBJ1-5; the D is unclear. Trimming removed 4 bases at V and 1 base at J, with 11 bases between. In germline, CDR1 is SQVTM, CDR2 ANQGSEA. The CDR3 contains 14 residues. CDR3 region: CSVARAGSNQPQHF. The CDR3 DNA is TGCAGCGTTGCGAGAGCCGGGAGCAATCAGCCCCAGCATTTT.

This rearrangement joins TRBV9 to TRBJ2-5; D may be TRBD1 (5 bases). This CDR3 is 16 amino acids long. V lost 4 bases and J lost 4, with 20 bases in between. The germline gives CDR1 SGDLS, CDR2 YYNGEE. Here the CDR3 reads CASSPTFGVGRETQYF. CDR3 in DNA: TGTGCCAGCAGCCCAACCTTTGGGGTGGGGCGAGAGACCCAGTACTTC.

The chain joins TRBV7-8 to TRBJ2-5; perhaps TRBD2 as D (5 bases). The V end lost 5 bases, the J end lost 1 base, and 8 bases lay between the germline ends. This CDR3 has 13 residues. The germline V gene encodes CDR1 SGHVS and CDR2 FQNEAQ. In nucleotides, the CDR3 is TGTGCCAGCAGCCGGACTCTCCAAGAGACCCAGTACTTC. Translation gives CASSRTLQETQYF.

This clone has a handful of counts. Additional DNA sequences in this sample encode the identical CDR3. The genes are TRBV20-1 and TRBJ1-1; D remains unclear. Germline CDR1 reads DFQATT; CDR2 reads SNEGSKA (reference sequence). Trimming took 5 bases from V and 1 from J, leaving 5 bases between them. The CDR3 covers 11 residues. The CDR3 is CSASGNTEAFF. In nucleotides, the CDR3 is TGCAGTGCTTCGGGGAACACTGAAGCTTTCTTT.

This sequence joins TRBV11-2 and TRBJ2-2, with D perhaps matching TRBD1 (5 bases). V lost 2 bases and J lost 3, with 10 bases in between. This CDR3 spans 15 amino acids. Germline V gene lookup returns CDR1 SGHAT and CDR2 FQNNGV. For the CDR3, the DNA is TGTGCCAGCAGCTTAATTCGACAGTACACCGGGGAGCTGTTTTTT. As protein: CASSLIRQYTGELFF.

The chain joins TRBV7-2 to TRBJ2-2; D is possibly TRBD1 (6 bases). Germline lookup yields CDR1 SGHTA and CDR2 FQGNSA. The CDR3 consists of 14 residues. V was pared by 5 bases and J by 5 bases, with 12 bases between. The CDR3 coding sequence is TGTGCCAGCAGCCGGACAGTAGTGACCGGGGAGCTGTTTTTT. As protein: CASSRTVVTGELFF.

The chain uses TRBV13 and TRBJ2-3, with 7 bases matching TRBD1. The CDR3 runs 16 residues. The J segment lost 1 base and the V segment lost 5 bases, leaving 9 bases of the junction unmatched. Per germline, CDR1 PRHDT and CDR2 FYEKMQ (reference sequence). Here the CDR3 reads CASSTRTGAGTDTQYF. DNA of the CDR3: TGTGCCAGCAGCACCCGAACAGGGGCGGGCACAGATACGCAGTATTTT.

This sequence joins TRBV11-2 and TRBJ1-5, with 7 nucleotides matching TRBD1. CDR3 length equals 16 residues. J lost 4 bases, V lost 0 bases, and 6 bases had no gene match. The germline V gene encodes CDR1 SGHAT and CDR2 FQNNGV. The CDR3 sequence: CASSLDDVQGNQPQHF. The CDR3 coding sequence is TGTGCCAGCAGCTTAGACGACGTACAGGGGAATCAGCCCCAGCATTTT. Looking up the rest from reference TRBV11-2 and TRBJ1-5 gives the full variable domain: EAGVAQSPRYKIIEKRQSVAFWCNPISGHATLYWYQQILGQGPKLLIQFQNNGVVDDSQLPKDRFSAERLKGVDSTLKIQPAKLEDSAVYLCASSLDDVQGNQPQHFGDGTRLSIL.